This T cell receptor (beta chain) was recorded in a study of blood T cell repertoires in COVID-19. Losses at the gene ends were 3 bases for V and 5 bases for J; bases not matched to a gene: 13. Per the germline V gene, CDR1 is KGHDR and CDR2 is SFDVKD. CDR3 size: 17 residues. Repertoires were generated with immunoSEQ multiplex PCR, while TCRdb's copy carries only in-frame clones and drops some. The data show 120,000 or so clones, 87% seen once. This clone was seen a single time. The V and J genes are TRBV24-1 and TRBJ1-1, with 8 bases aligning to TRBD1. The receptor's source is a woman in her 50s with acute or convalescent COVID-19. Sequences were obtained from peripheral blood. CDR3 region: CATSDPRQGSSETEAFF. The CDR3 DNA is TGTGCCACCAGTGATCCTCGACAGGGGAGCAGTGAAACTGAAGCTTTCTTT.